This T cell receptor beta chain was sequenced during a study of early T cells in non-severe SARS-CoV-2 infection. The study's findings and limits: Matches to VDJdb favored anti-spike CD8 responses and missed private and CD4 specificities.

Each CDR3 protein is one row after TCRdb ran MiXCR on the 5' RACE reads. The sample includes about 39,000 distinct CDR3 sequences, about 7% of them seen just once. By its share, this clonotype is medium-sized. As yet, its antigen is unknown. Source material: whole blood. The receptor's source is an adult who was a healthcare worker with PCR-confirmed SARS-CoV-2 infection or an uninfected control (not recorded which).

The CDR3 here is CASSLGLAPQHF. The CDR3, as DNA: TGTGCCAGCAGCTTAGGTCTGGCGCCCCAGCATTTT. The J gene is TRBJ1-5, the V gene TRBV7-2; no definite D call. Germline V gene data show CDR1 as SGHTA and CDR2 as FQGNSA. The V end was cut by 1 base, the J end by 9 bases, with 7 bases between. There are 12 residues in the CDR3.